The clone carrying this T cell receptor (beta chain) has more than one count but fewer than ten. Its antigen is unknown. Libraries were made from TCR beta cDNA, and they carried unique molecular identifiers. A population of 1 to 10 million T cells gave rise to 450,000 to 500,000 cDNA molecules. TCRdb reprocessed the PCR reads with MiXCR, giving one entry per CDR3 protein. The table records about 540,000 distinct CDR3 sequences, 34% of them present only once. These data are taken from a study of post-analysis software for immune sequencing data. Across the study: In terms of disease course, relapsing-remitting, secondary progressive and progressive-relapsing multiple sclerosis were included. Study-level results: Same-batch preparations were strongly co-clustered by F measure. Patients used roughly five TRBV segments, including TRBV5-6, TRBV5-1 and TRBV20-1, more often than controls. The normalized Chao1 diversity of multiple sclerosis patients was significantly lower than that of controls.

V lost 6 bases, J lost 3 bases, and 14 bases lay in between. In germline, CDR1 is DFQATT, CDR2 SNEGSKA (reference sequence). The CDR3 covers 13 residues. This receptor was obtained from a girl aged 2-17 years with multiple sclerosis. V gene TRBV20-1 combines with J gene TRBJ2-5, with TRBD2 as a possible D gene (6 bases). The specimen sequenced was blood. CDR3 loop: CSAISGSEETQYF. The CDR3 coding sequence is TGCAGTGCGATTAGCGGCAGCGAAGAGACCCAGTACTTC.